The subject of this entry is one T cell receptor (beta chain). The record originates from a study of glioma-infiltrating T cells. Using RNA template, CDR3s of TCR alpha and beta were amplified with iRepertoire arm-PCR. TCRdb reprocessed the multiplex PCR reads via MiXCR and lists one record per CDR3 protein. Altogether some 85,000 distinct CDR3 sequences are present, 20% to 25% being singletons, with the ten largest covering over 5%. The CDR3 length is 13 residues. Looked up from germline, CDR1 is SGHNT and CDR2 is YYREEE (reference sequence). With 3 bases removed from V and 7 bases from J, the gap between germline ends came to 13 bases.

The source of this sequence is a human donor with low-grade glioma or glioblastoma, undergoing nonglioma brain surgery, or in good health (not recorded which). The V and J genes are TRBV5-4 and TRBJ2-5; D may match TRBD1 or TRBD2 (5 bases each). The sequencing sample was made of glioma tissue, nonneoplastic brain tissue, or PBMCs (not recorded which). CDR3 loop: CASSSGAEGTQYF. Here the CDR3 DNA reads TGTGCCAGCAGCTCTGGGGCCGAGGGGACCCAGTACTTC.